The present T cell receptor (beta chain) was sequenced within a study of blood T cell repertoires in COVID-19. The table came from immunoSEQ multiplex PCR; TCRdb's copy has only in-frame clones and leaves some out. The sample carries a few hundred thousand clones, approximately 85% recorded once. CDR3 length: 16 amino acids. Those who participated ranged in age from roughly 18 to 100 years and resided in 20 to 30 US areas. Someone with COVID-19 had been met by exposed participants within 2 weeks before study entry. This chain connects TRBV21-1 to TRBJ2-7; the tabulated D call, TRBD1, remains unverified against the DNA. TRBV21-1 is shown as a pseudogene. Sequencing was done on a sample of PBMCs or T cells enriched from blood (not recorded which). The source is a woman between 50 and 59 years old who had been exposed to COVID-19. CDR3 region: CASSKGGGQASYEQYF. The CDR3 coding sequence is TGTGCCAGCAGCAAAGGGGGGGGACAGGCCTCATACGAGCAGTACTTC.